This T cell receptor beta chain came from a study of tissue T cells after allogeneic stem cell transplantation. Profiled with immunoSEQ multiplex PCR; TCRdb holds only in-frame clones, not every one. Here the sample spans approximately 9,000 clones, roughly a third being singletons. Sample time point: mouse harvest day 14 after allogeneic transplant. Each mouse received 10^7 T-cell-depleted marrow cells plus 10^6 splenic CD5+ T cells by tail vein. With respect to this clone: The genes are named according to mouse. The observed sequence ends 1 residue before the CDR3 terminus, with the missing tail filled in from the germline J gene.

This CDR3 spans 13 amino acids. V lost 4 bases to trimming and J lost 1 base, with 6 bases between them. Germline V CDR1 and CDR2: KGHPV, FQNQEV (reference sequence). This chain joins TRBV26 and TRBJ2-5; the D is unclear. This clonotype was sampled from a female BALB/c mouse given C57BL/6 T cells with graft-versus-host disease after an allogeneic hematopoietic cell transplant. Source material: skin. The sequenced CDR3 bases are TGTGCCAGCAGTCAAAGGGACCAAGACACCCAGTAC. It specifies CASSQRDQDTQY. The entire CDR3 protein reads CASSQRDQDTQYF.